Listed below are T cell receptor beta chains from one sample, sequenced in a study of blood T cell repertoires in COVID-19. TCRdb's table, derived via immunoSEQ multiplex PCR, lists solely in-frame clones and lacks some. The sample includes 40,000 to 60,000 clones, about 86% of them seen just once. The sequenced material came from peripheral blood. Receptor source: a man older than 75 with active COVID-19. CDR3s include the opening cysteine and the closing phenylalanine or tryptophan. Each record gives: clone size, D gene, V gene, J gene, CDR3 DNA, CDR3 protein. D genes are given only for firm matches. The size of a clone is reported for some rows only, either as once, few or many, or as a class for expanded clones.

size: NA
D: NA
V: TRBV30
J: TRBJ1-6
DNA: TGTGCCTGGACCAGGGCCGGTAGCTCCTATAATTCACCCCTCCACTTT
CDR3: CAWTRAGSSYNSPLHF

size: NA
D: TRBD1
V: TRBV18
J: TRBJ1-1
DNA: TGTGCCAGCTCACCCCGGGACAGGGGGTTTGTTACTGAAGCTTTCTTT
CDR3: CASSPRDRGFVTEAFF

size: NA
D: NA
V: TRBV5-6
J: TRBJ2-1
DNA: TGTGCCAGCAGCTTGTATCAGGGCTACAATGAGCAGTTCTTC
CDR3: CASSLYQGYNEQFF

size: NA
D: TRBD2
V: TRBV18
J: TRBJ2-1
DNA: TGTGCCAGCTCCCCTGGGACTAGCGGGAGATTGATGGATGAGCAGTTCTTC
CDR3: CASSPGTSGRLMDEQFF

size: NA
D: NA
V: TRBV2
J: TRBJ1-4
DNA: TGTGCCAGCAGGCCGACACCTACCGCAGGTGAAAAACTGTTTTTT
CDR3: CASRPTPTAGEKLFF

size: NA
D: NA
V: TRBV18
J: TRBJ2-1
DNA: TGTGCCAGCTCACCATTCCGGGACAATGAGCAGTTCTTC
CDR3: CASSPFRDNEQFF

size: NA
D: NA
V: TRBV7-2
J: TRBJ1-4
DNA: TGTGCCAGCAGCTTAGCCCCGGGGAATGGTAATGAAAAACTGTTTTTT
CDR3: CASSLAPGNGNEKLFF

size: NA
D: TRBD2
V: TRBV2
J: TRBJ2-7
DNA: TGTGCCAGCGGGCGGGACTACACCTCCTACGAGCAGTACTTC
CDR3: CASGRDYTSYEQYF

size: NA
D: NA
V: TRBV7-2
J: TRBJ1-5
DNA: TGTGCCAGCAGCTTACTACAGGGTCCCAATCAGCCCCAGCATTTT
CDR3: CASSLLQGPNQPQHF

size: NA
D: NA
V: TRBV5-1
J: TRBJ2-3
DNA: TGCGCCAGCAGCTTGGCTGCGGGAACTACAGATACGCAGTATTTT
CDR3: CASSLAAGTTDTQYF

size: once
D: NA
V: TRBV7-2
J: TRBJ2-2
DNA: TGTGCCAGCAGCTTTGGTGGGAGGGGGGCCGGGGAGCTGTTTTTT
CDR3: CASSFGGRGAGELFF

size: NA
D: NA
V: TRBV15
J: TRBJ2-5
DNA: TGTGCCACCAGCCCGCGTGGTGCGGCAGGGTGGGCCCAGTACTTC
CDR3: CATSPRGAAGWAQYF

size: NA
D: TRBD1
V: TRBV30
J: TRBJ1-4
DNA: TGTGCCTGGAGACAGGGGGGGGAAAAACTGTTTTTT
CDR3: CAWRQGGEKLFF

size: NA
D: TRBD1
V: TRBV3-1/TRBV3-2
J: TRBJ2-3
DNA: TGTGCCAGCAGCCAAGATGGTTCCGGGACAGGGGGCGCAGATACGCAGTATTTT
CDR3: CASSQDGSGTGGADTQYF

size: few
D: NA
V: TRBV4-1
J: TRBJ1-5
DNA: TGCGCCAGCAGCCAAGGGACACGAGGTAGCAATCAGCCCCAGCATTTT
CDR3: CASSQGTRGSNQPQHF

size: NA
D: NA
V: TRBV6-5
J: TRBJ2-1
DNA: TGTGCCAGCAGTCCACTTATCTACAATGAGCAGTTCTTC
CDR3: CASSPLIYNEQFF

size: NA
D: NA
V: TRBV30
J: TRBJ1-1
DNA: TGTGCCTGGACCCCAACAGGTTGGCGCGCTGAAGCTTTCTTT
CDR3: CAWTPTGWRAEAFF

size: NA
D: TRBD1
V: TRBV5-1
J: TRBJ1-5
DNA: TGCGCCAGCAGCGAGGACAGGGGAGGTCAGCCCCAGCATTTT
CDR3: CASSEDRGGQPQHF

size: NA
D: NA
V: TRBV3-1/TRBV3-2
J: TRBJ2-7
DNA: TGTGCCAGCAGCCAAGCCAGTAACGAGCAGTACTTC
CDR3: CASSQASNEQYF

size: NA
D: NA
V: TRBV6-2/TRBV6-3
J: TRBJ2-4
DNA: TGTGCCAGCAGCCCCTGGGAGCAAGCCAAAAACATTCAGTACTTC
CDR3: CASSPWEQAKNIQYF

size: NA
D: NA
V: TRBV28
J: TRBJ2-7
DNA: TGTGCCAGCAGTCTCCTCTCCTACGAGCAGTACTTC
CDR3: CASSLLSYEQYF

size: NA
D: NA
V: TRBV7-9
J: TRBJ2-7
DNA: TGTGCCAGCAGCTTAGCGGGGGGTGCCTACGAGCAGTACTTC
CDR3: CASSLAGGAYEQYF

size: NA
D: TRBD1
V: TRBV30
J: TRBJ2-1
DNA: TGTGCCTGGCTCCGACAGGGGGGCAGTGAGCAGTTCTTC
CDR3: CAWLRQGGSEQFF

size: NA
D: TRBD2
V: TRBV4-3
J: TRBJ2-5
DNA: TGCGCCAGCAGCCAAGATATAGCGGGAGGGCCCCGAGACTTC
CDR3: CASSQDIAGGPRDF

size: NA
D: TRBD2
V: TRBV7-3
J: TRBJ2-1
DNA: TGTGCCAGCAGCTTGGCGGGAGCGTCCTACAATGAGCAGTTCTTC
CDR3: CASSLAGASYNEQFF

size: NA
D: NA
V: TRBV28
J: TRBJ2-7
DNA: TGTGCCAGCACCCCCAGCGGGCGGCACTCCTACGAGCAGTACTTC
CDR3: CASTPSGRHSYEQYF

size: NA
D: TRBD2
V: TRBV4-2
J: TRBJ2-2
DNA: TGTGCCAGCAGCTCCCGCTGGACTAGCGGGAGTCCCGGGGAGCTGTTTTTT
CDR3: CASSSRWTSGSPGELFF

size: once
D: NA
V: TRBV5-1
J: TRBJ1-5
DNA: TGCGCCAGCAGCTTGGGCGGTGCGGAGGGCAATCAGCCCCAGCATTTT
CDR3: CASSLGGAEGNQPQHF

size: NA
D: NA
V: TRBV10-3
J: TRBJ1-3
DNA: TGTGCCATCAGCTCCCTACGGGTTTCTGGAAACACCATATATTTT
CDR3: CAISSLRVSGNTIYF

size: NA
D: TRBD2
V: TRBV4-2
J: TRBJ2-5
DNA: TGTGCCAGCAGTCCCGGGAGGGAGACCCAGTACTTC
CDR3: CASSPGRETQYF

size: NA
D: NA
V: TRBV5-8
J: TRBJ1-3
DNA: TGTGCCAGCAGCTTTGGGGCCATAGCTGGAAACACCATATATTTT
CDR3: CASSFGAIAGNTIYF

size: NA
D: NA
V: TRBV18
J: TRBJ1-6
DNA: TGTGCCAGCTCACCAGGGGGGGATTCACCCCTCCACTTT
CDR3: CASSPGGDSPLHF

size: NA
D: NA
V: TRBV12-3/TRBV12-4
J: TRBJ1-5
DNA: TGTGCCAGCAGCTGGACAGATCAGCCCCAGCATTTT
CDR3: CASSWTDQPQHF

size: NA
D: NA
V: TRBV24-1
J: TRBJ1-5
DNA: TGTGCCACCCATACAGGGAGCAATCAGCCCCAGCATTTT
CDR3: CATHTGSNQPQHF

size: NA
D: NA
V: TRBV9
J: TRBJ1-1
DNA: TGTGCCAGCAGCGCGGCTAGACAGCAGAACACTGAAGCTTTCTTT
CDR3: CASSAARQQNTEAFF

size: NA
D: TRBD1
V: TRBV2
J: TRBJ2-5
DNA: TGTGCCAGCACTGGGACAGCGGTAGCGGAGACCCAGTACTTC
CDR3: CASTGTAVAETQYF

size: once
D: TRBD1
V: TRBV2
J: TRBJ2-5
DNA: TGTGCCAGTGTTGGGGGGACAGGGAGGTTAGAGACCCAGTACTTC
CDR3: CASVGGTGRLETQYF

size: NA
D: NA
V: TRBV10-3
J: TRBJ1-5
DNA: TGTGCCATCAGTGAGTCGGCTGGTCGACTGGTTCAGCCCCAGCATTTT
CDR3: CAISESAGRLVQPQHF

size: NA
D: TRBD2
V: TRBV9
J: TRBJ2-7
DNA: TGTGCCAGCAGCATCGGACTAGCGGGGGGGATTAGCTCCTACGAGCAGTACTTC
CDR3: CASSIGLAGGISSYEQYF

size: NA
D: TRBD1
V: TRBV6-5
J: TRBJ1-2
DNA: TGTGCCAGCAGTTCCGTCTACAGGGGGCTCGGAGGCTACACCTTC
CDR3: CASSSVYRGLGGYTF

size: NA
D: TRBD2
V: TRBV6-5
J: TRBJ2-1
DNA: TGTGCCAGCAGTTACGGGGCTAGCGGGATAGGCGAGCAGTTCTTC
CDR3: CASSYGASGIGEQFF

size: few
D: NA
V: TRBV29-1
J: TRBJ2-7
DNA: TGCAGCGTTGAGGGTCCGCAGGGTGGGCAGTACTTC
CDR3: CSVEGPQGGQYF

size: NA
D: NA
V: TRBV11-2
J: TRBJ2-3
DNA: TGTGCCAGCAGCTTCCCAGGGTCAGATACGCAGTATTTT
CDR3: CASSFPGSDTQYF

size: NA
D: TRBD1
V: TRBV5-4
J: TRBJ2-7
DNA: TGTGCCAGCAGCATGGACAGGGGGCCCTACGAGCAGTACTTC
CDR3: CASSMDRGPYEQYF

size: NA
D: TRBD1
V: TRBV6-6
J: TRBJ1-5
DNA: TGTGCCAGCAGTTACGCCCCGGACAGGGTGCGACAGCCCCAGCATTTT
CDR3: CASSYAPDRVRQPQHF